This T cell receptor (beta chain) was sequenced in a study of blood T cells in healthy people across ages. Germline values: CDR1 DFQATT, CDR2 SNEGSKA (reference sequence). CDR3 size: 14 residues. Between the trimmed V and J ends, which lost 6 bases and 5 bases, there was a span of 19 bases. Study results and limitations: Naive CD4+ cell counts and diversity both ran higher in long-lived than in aged donors.

A J-beta primer mix and a sample-barcoded 5' primer were used in a second PCR of about 6 to 12 cycles. MiXCR was run by TCRdb on the 5' RACE reads, yielding one entry per CDR3 protein. The repertoire consists of a few hundred thousand distinct CDR3 sequences, with 27% occurring once and the leading ten covering around 18%. This clonotype showed up many times. Antigen unknown. The rearrangement uses TRBV20-1 and TRBJ2-5, with D perhaps TRBD2 (6 bases). The sequencing sample was made of blood. This TCR was sampled from an older woman in good health. The CDR3 loop is CSAKAPLATETQYF. CDR3 DNA sequence: TGCAGTGCCAAGGCCCCTCTAGCGACGGAGACCCAGTACTTC.